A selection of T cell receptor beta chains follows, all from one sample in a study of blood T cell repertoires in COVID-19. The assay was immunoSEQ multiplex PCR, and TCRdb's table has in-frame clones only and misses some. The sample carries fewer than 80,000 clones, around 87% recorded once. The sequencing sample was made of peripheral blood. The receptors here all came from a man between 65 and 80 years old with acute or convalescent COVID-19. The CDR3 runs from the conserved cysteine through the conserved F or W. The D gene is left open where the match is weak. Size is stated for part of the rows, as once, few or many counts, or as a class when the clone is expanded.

CDR3aa: CASSLWDRGSEQYF
CDR3nt: TGTGCCAGCAGTTTATGGGACAGGGGCTCCGAGCAGTACTTC
abundance: NA
v_gene: TRBV28
d_gene: TRBD1
j_gene: TRBJ2-7

CDR3aa: CASSSSFFLDGQGVELFF
CDR3nt: TGTGCCAGCAGCTCGTCATTTTTCCTGGACGGACAGGGTGTTGAACTGTTTTTT
abundance: NA
v_gene: TRBV5-4
d_gene: TRBD1
j_gene: TRBJ1-4

CDR3aa: CASSDGTGLTGFFF
CDR3nt: TGCGCCAGCAGCGACGGGACAGGGCTCACGGGGTTTTTCTTT
abundance: NA
v_gene: TRBV5-1
d_gene: TRBD1
j_gene: TRBJ1-1

CDR3aa: CASSTRTSAEQFF
CDR3nt: TGTGCCAGCAGCACCCGGACTAGCGCTGAGCAGTTCTTC
abundance: NA
v_gene: TRBV5-4
d_gene: TRBD2
j_gene: TRBJ2-1

CDR3aa: CASNREGSYNEQFF
CDR3nt: TGTGCCAGCAACAGGGAGGGTTCCTACAATGAGCAGTTCTTC
abundance: NA
v_gene: TRBV2
d_gene: NA
j_gene: TRBJ2-1

CDR3aa: CASSSPGLAGTTGELFF
CDR3nt: TGTGCCAGCAGCTCACCGGGACTAGCGGGAACCACCGGGGAGCTGTTTTTT
abundance: NA
v_gene: TRBV5-4
d_gene: TRBD2
j_gene: TRBJ2-2

CDR3aa: CASSLAGTSGRNEQFF
CDR3nt: TGTGCCAGCAGCCTAGCGGGGACTAGCGGGAGAAATGAGCAGTTCTTC
abundance: NA
v_gene: TRBV7-3
d_gene: TRBD2
j_gene: TRBJ2-1

CDR3aa: CASTKGRGGMKYF
CDR3nt: TGTGCCAGCACCAAAGGTCGGGGAGGAATGAAGTACTTC
abundance: NA
v_gene: TRBV6-5
d_gene: NA
j_gene: TRBJ2-7

CDR3aa: CASSASYNEQFF
CDR3nt: TGTGCCAGCAGCGCGTCATACAATGAGCAGTTCTTC
abundance: NA
v_gene: TRBV27
d_gene: NA
j_gene: TRBJ2-1

CDR3aa: CASIAGTGAYEQYF
CDR3nt: TGTGCCAGCATAGCCGGGACAGGAGCCTACGAGCAGTACTTC
abundance: NA
v_gene: TRBV18
d_gene: TRBD1
j_gene: TRBJ2-7

CDR3aa: CASSKSVDEQYF
CDR3nt: TGTGCCAGCAGCAAATCGGTCGACGAGCAGTACTTC
abundance: NA
v_gene: TRBV21-1
d_gene: NA
j_gene: TRBJ2-7

CDR3aa: CASSHPSGGGTGELFF
CDR3nt: TGCGCCAGCAGCCACCCTAGCGGGGGGGGCACCGGGGAGCTGTTTTTT
abundance: NA
v_gene: TRBV4-1
d_gene: TRBD2
j_gene: TRBJ2-2

CDR3aa: CASSFWRLNTEAFF
CDR3nt: TGTGCCAGCAGCTTTTGGCGGTTGAACACTGAAGCTTTCTTT
abundance: NA
v_gene: TRBV11-2
d_gene: NA
j_gene: TRBJ1-1

CDR3aa: CAISEGVGNSPLHF
CDR3nt: TGTGCCATCAGTGAAGGGGTAGGGAATTCACCCCTCCACTTT
abundance: NA
v_gene: TRBV10-3
d_gene: NA
j_gene: TRBJ1-6

CDR3aa: CASSIFGARRTSGPYEQYF
CDR3nt: TGTGCCAGTAGTATCTTCGGGGCACGTCGGACTAGCGGCCCCTACGAGCAGTACTTC
abundance: once
v_gene: TRBV19
d_gene: TRBD2
j_gene: TRBJ2-7

CDR3aa: CASSPGVIWTDTQYF
CDR3nt: TGTGCCAGCAGCCCCGGGGTTATCTGGACAGATACGCAGTATTTT
abundance: NA
v_gene: TRBV3-1/TRBV3-2
d_gene: NA
j_gene: TRBJ2-3

CDR3aa: CASSYGRTGGTEAFF
CDR3nt: TGTGCCAGCAGTTACGGCCGGACAGGGGGCACTGAAGCTTTCTTT
abundance: NA
v_gene: TRBV6-5
d_gene: TRBD1
j_gene: TRBJ1-1

CDR3aa: CASSYSMVGTGWHF
CDR3nt: TGTGCCAGCAGTTACTCGATGGTCGGGACAGGCTGGCACTTC
abundance: NA
v_gene: TRBV6-5
d_gene: TRBD1
j_gene: TRBJ2-7

CDR3aa: CASGNGDSTEAFF
CDR3nt: TGTGCCAGCGGAAACGGGGATAGCACTGAAGCTTTCTTT
abundance: NA
v_gene: TRBV6-5
d_gene: NA
j_gene: TRBJ1-1

CDR3aa: CASIPWMDRVYGYTF
CDR3nt: TGTGCCAGCATCCCCTGGATGGACAGAGTTTATGGCTACACCTTC
abundance: few
v_gene: TRBV5-6
d_gene: NA
j_gene: TRBJ1-2

CDR3aa: CASSRGLASYNEQFF
CDR3nt: TGTGCCAGCAGCCGCGGACTAGCCTCTTACAATGAGCAGTTCTTC
abundance: NA
v_gene: TRBV21-1
d_gene: NA
j_gene: TRBJ2-1

CDR3aa: CASSSRGLAGATYNEQFF
CDR3nt: TGTGCCAGCAGCTCACGCGGACTAGCGGGGGCTACCTACAATGAGCAGTTCTTC
abundance: NA
v_gene: TRBV7-2
d_gene: TRBD2
j_gene: TRBJ2-1

CDR3aa: CASSLGQELGYF
CDR3nt: TGCGCCAGCAGCCTAGGACAGGAGCTGGGGTATTTT
abundance: NA
v_gene: TRBV5-1
d_gene: TRBD1
j_gene: TRBJ2-3

CDR3aa: CASSPQGSYEQYF
CDR3nt: TGTGCCAGCTCGCCACAGGGGTCCTACGAGCAGTACTTC
abundance: NA
v_gene: TRBV18
d_gene: TRBD1
j_gene: TRBJ2-7

CDR3aa: CASRTGPDGYTF
CDR3nt: TGTGCCAGCAGGACAGGCCCGGATGGCTACACCTTC
abundance: once
v_gene: TRBV27
d_gene: NA
j_gene: TRBJ1-2

CDR3aa: CASSPAGTGKGYTF
CDR3nt: TGTGCCAGTAGTCCGGCCGGGACAGGGAAAGGCTACACCTTC
abundance: NA
v_gene: TRBV19
d_gene: TRBD1
j_gene: TRBJ1-2

CDR3aa: CASRGFPLYGYTF
CDR3nt: TGTGCCAGCCGAGGGTTCCCCTTATATGGCTACACCTTC
abundance: NA
v_gene: TRBV9
d_gene: NA
j_gene: TRBJ1-2

CDR3aa: CASSASGDDQPQHF
CDR3nt: TGTGCCAGCAGCGCCAGCGGAGATGATCAGCCCCAGCATTTT
abundance: NA
v_gene: TRBV9
d_gene: NA
j_gene: TRBJ1-5

CDR3aa: CASFNTDTQYF
CDR3nt: TGTGCCAGCTTTAACACAGATACGCAGTATTTT
abundance: NA
v_gene: TRBV27
d_gene: NA
j_gene: TRBJ2-3

CDR3aa: CASSGRLAGGRNEQFF
CDR3nt: TGTGCCAGTAGTGGTCGACTAGCGGGGGGGCGGAATGAGCAGTTCTTC
abundance: NA
v_gene: TRBV19
d_gene: TRBD2
j_gene: TRBJ2-1

CDR3aa: CASSLFGTGNTGELFF
CDR3nt: TGTGCCAGCAGTTTATTTGGGACAGGGAACACCGGGGAGCTGTTTTTT
abundance: NA
v_gene: TRBV28
d_gene: TRBD1
j_gene: TRBJ2-2

CDR3aa: CATSEWRGRIYGYTF
CDR3nt: TGTGCCACCAGTGAATGGAGGGGGCGCATCTATGGCTACACCTTC
abundance: NA
v_gene: TRBV24-1
d_gene: TRBD1
j_gene: TRBJ1-2

CDR3aa: CSVGDYSGGEQYF
CDR3nt: TGCAGCGTTGGGGACTACTCTGGCGGCGAGCAGTACTTC
abundance: once
v_gene: TRBV29-1
d_gene: TRBD2
j_gene: TRBJ2-7

CDR3aa: CASSLGSLGVSAFF
CDR3nt: TGTGCCAGCAGCCTAGGGAGTTTGGGTGTTTCGGCTTTCTTT
abundance: NA
v_gene: TRBV6-2/TRBV6-3
d_gene: NA
j_gene: TRBJ1-1

CDR3aa: CASRGRQGVNEQYF
CDR3nt: TGTGCCAGCAGGGGTAGACAGGGGGTTAACGAGCAGTACTTC
abundance: NA
v_gene: TRBV28
d_gene: TRBD1
j_gene: TRBJ2-7

CDR3aa: CASRWGTNNEQFF
CDR3nt: TGTGCCAGCAGGTGGGGGACAAACAATGAGCAGTTCTTC
abundance: NA
v_gene: TRBV6-6
d_gene: NA
j_gene: TRBJ2-1

CDR3aa: CASTADRVNYGYTF
CDR3nt: TGTGCCAGCACCGCCGACAGGGTGAACTATGGCTACACCTTC
abundance: NA
v_gene: TRBV11-2
d_gene: TRBD1
j_gene: TRBJ1-2